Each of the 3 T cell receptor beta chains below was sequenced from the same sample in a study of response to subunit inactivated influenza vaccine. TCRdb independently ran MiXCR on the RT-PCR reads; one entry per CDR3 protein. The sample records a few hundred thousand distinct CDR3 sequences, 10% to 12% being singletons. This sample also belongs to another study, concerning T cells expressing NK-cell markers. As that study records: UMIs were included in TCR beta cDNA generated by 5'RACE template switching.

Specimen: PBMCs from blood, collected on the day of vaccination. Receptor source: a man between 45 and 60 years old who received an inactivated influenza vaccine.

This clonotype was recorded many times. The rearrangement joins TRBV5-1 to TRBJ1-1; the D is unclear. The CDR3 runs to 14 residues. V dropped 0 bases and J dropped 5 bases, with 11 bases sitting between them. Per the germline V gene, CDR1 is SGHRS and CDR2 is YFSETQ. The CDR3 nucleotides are TGCGCCAGCAGCTTGGAGCCTTCTCGGACTGAAGCTTTCTTT. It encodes CASSLEPSRTEAFF.

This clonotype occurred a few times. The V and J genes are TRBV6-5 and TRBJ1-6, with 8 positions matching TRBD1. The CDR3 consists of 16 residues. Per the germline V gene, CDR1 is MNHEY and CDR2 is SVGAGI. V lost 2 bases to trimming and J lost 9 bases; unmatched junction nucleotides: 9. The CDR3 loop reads CASSYGGQGFSSPLHF. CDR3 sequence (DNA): TGTGCCAGCAGTTACGGCGGACAGGGTTTTAGTTCACCCCTCCACTTT.

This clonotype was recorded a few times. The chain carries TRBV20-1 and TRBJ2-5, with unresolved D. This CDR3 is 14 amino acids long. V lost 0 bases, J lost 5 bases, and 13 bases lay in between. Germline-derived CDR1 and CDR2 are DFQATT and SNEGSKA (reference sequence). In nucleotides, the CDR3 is TGCAGTGCTAGAGACCCTCGGGCGTCGGAGACCCAGTACTTC. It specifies CSARDPRASETQYF.